The 30 T cell receptor beta chains below all came from one sample that was sequenced in a study of blood T cell repertoires in COVID-19. Only in-frame clones appear in the TCRdb table, and some are missing; sequencing was by immunoSEQ multiplex PCR. The sample yields 120,000 or so clones, about 80% seen once. Sequenced input: peripheral blood. Receptors originate from a woman aged 50 to 65 with acute or convalescent COVID-19.

The rearrangement links TRBV10-3 to TRBJ2-7; possible D gene TRBD2, 5 bases. CDR1 is ENHRY and CDR2 is SYGVKD in the germline V gene. Trimming removed 2 bases at V and 0 bases at J, with 11 bases between. CDR3 length equals 15 residues. CDR3 in DNA: TGTGCCATCAGTGAGCAGGAGGTGGGCTCCTACGAGCAGTACTTC. Its translation is CAISEQEVGSYEQYF.

This clone has a handful of counts. This chain joins TRBV28 and TRBJ1-2; 7 bases agree with TRBD1. The CDR3 sequence is 13 residues long. Germline assignment: CDR1 MDHEN and CDR2 SYDVKM. The ends lost 3 bases at V and 4 bases at J; junction bases unmatched: 2. The CDR3 nucleotides read TGTGCCAGCAGTTTCGGACAGGCCTATGGCTACACCTTC. Amino acid sequence: CASSFGQAYGYTF.

This clone was counted once. The J gene is TRBJ1-1, the V gene TRBV23-1, with unresolved D. TRBV23-1 is reported as an ORF; its role is uncertain. The CDR3 is 15 residues long. Trimming removed 0 bases at V and 0 bases at J, with 8 bases between. CDR3 protein: CASSQSTYMNTEAFF. Written as DNA, the CDR3 is TGCGCCAGCAGTCAATCAACATACATGAACACTGAAGCTTTCTTT.

CDR3 in amino acids: CASSYGIQPQHF. The CDR3 region has the DNA TGTGCCAGCAGTTACGGCATTCAGCCCCAGCATTTT. This chain uses TRBV6-6 with TRBJ1-5; D unresolved. This CDR3 is 12 amino acids long. V was cut by 2 bases and J by 6 bases, with 5 bases left in between. From germline, CDR1 is MNHNY and CDR2 SVGAGI (reference sequence).

The chain uses TRBV2 and TRBJ1-5; D is undetermined. Germline V gives CDR1 SNHLY, CDR2 FYNNEI. V lost 6 bases and J lost 6, with 15 bases in between. The CDR3 sequence is 14 residues long. The CDR3: CASSSAGLGQPQHF. For the CDR3, the DNA is TGTGCCAGCAGCAGTGCCGGGTTAGGTCAGCCCCAGCATTTT.

The rearrangement joins TRBV7-8 to TRBJ2-7; D gene ambiguous. V was trimmed by 5 bases and J by 4 bases, leaving 6 bases between them. This CDR3 has 11 amino acids. Germline CDR1 is SGHVS and CDR2 is FQNEAQ. The CDR3 protein is CASSRQYEQYF. The CDR3 DNA is TGTGCCAGCAGCCGCCAGTACGAGCAGTACTTC.

The chain joins TRBV14 to TRBJ2-2, with 10 bases identical to TRBD1. Trimming cost V 5 bases and J 4 bases; bases outside gene matches: 10. The CDR3 covers 17 residues. The germline V gene has CDR1 SGHDN and CDR2 FVKESK. The CDR3 coding sequence is TGTGCCAGCAGCTTCTGGGGACAGGGGAGAGGCACCGGGGAGCTGTTTTTT. Translation gives CASSFWGQGRGTGELFF.

The chain couples TRBV27 to TRBJ2-7; 10 bases match TRBD1. This CDR3 contains 16 residues. Losses at the gene ends were 4 bases for V and 4 bases for J; bases not matched to a gene: 10. Germline CDR1 is MNHEY and CDR2 is SMNVEV (reference sequence). The CDR3 is CASSSPSPGQGYEQYF. DNA of the CDR3: TGTGCCAGCAGTTCACCGTCCCCGGGACAGGGGTACGAGCAGTACTTC.

J is TRBJ2-1 and V is TRBV14, with 7 nucleotides matching TRBD1. Trimming at V came to 2 bases and at J to 1 base, leaving 2 bases not matched to a gene. CDR1 SGHDN and CDR2 FVKESK come from the germline V gene. The CDR3 extends over 15 amino acids. The CDR3 loop reads CASSQRDSSYNEQFF. CDR3 nucleotides: TGTGCCAGCAGCCAACGGGACAGTTCCTACAATGAGCAGTTCTTC.

This clone was seen only once. The chain carries TRBV12-2 and TRBJ2-3; whether TRBD1, the table's D call, matches the DNA was not checked. TRBV12-2 is listed as a pseudogene. The CDR3 has 19 amino acids. CDR3 in DNA: TGTGCAAGTCGATCGAATACTCCCATGGACAGGGGGCATGGAGATACGCAGTATTTT. Its translation is CASRSNTPMDRGHGDTQYF.

This clone has a single count. The chain employs TRBV11-2 and TRBJ1-1; TRBD1 matches at 8 bases. CDR3 length: 14 amino acids. CDR1 is SGHAT and CDR2 is FQNNGV in the germline V gene. The trim removed 5 bases at V and 4 bases at J, leaving 6 bases unmatched. The CDR3 sequence: CASSATGGGTEAFF. In DNA, the CDR3 is TGTGCCAGCAGCGCCACAGGGGGTGGCACTGAAGCTTTCTTT.

A single count supports this clone. This chain connects TRBV18 to TRBJ1-1; maybe TRBD1 (5 bases). V dropped 3 bases and J dropped 2 bases, with 10 bases sitting between them. The CDR3 length is 14 residues. Germline values: CDR1 KGHSH, CDR2 LQKENI. DNA of the CDR3: TGTGCCAGCTCACCTAAGACAGACAACACTGAAGCTTTCTTT. It codes for CASSPKTDNTEAFF.

The V call is TRBV7-8, the J call TRBJ2-1; a weak D match, TRBD2 (7 bases). Trimming took 3 bases from V and 4 from J, leaving 13 bases between them. CDR1 is SGHVS, CDR2 FQNEAQ, per germline. This CDR3 has 15 residues. The CDR3 spells CASSFRGAGYNEQFF. DNA of the CDR3: TGTGCCAGCAGCTTTCGGGGGGCAGGATACAATGAGCAGTTCTTC.

The chain is built from TRBV30 and TRBJ2-3, with a possible D match to TRBD1 (5 bases). V was clipped by 3 bases and J by 2 bases, with 12 bases between them. Germline V CDR1 and CDR2: GTSNPN, SVGIG (reference sequence). The CDR3 is 14 residues long. In nucleotides, the CDR3 is TGTGCCTGGAGGGACAAGCCTTCCACAGATACGCAGTATTTT. It specifies CAWRDKPSTDTQYF.

V and J are TRBV4-2 and TRBJ1-2; a possible D gene is TRBD1 (6 bases). Trimming shortened V by 5 bases and J by 0 bases, and 10 bases separated the two germline ends. This CDR3 spans 14 amino acids. Germline V lookup: CDR1 LGHNA, CDR2 YNFKEQ. The CDR3 coding sequence is TGTGCCAGCAGCGGCCGGGACACTAACTATGGCTACACCTTC. Translation: CASSGRDTNYGYTF.

The chain uses TRBV30 and TRBJ2-3; D gene uncertain. This CDR3 comprises 12 residues. CDR1 is GTSNPN and CDR2 is SVGIG in the germline V gene (reference sequence). V lost 3 bases, J lost 0 bases, and 4 bases lay in between. DNA for the CDR3: TGTGCCTGGAGCCTTAGCACAGATACGCAGTATTTT. Protein: CAWSLSTDTQYF.

The gene calls are TRBV3-1 (or the pseudogene TRBV3-2) and TRBJ2-7, with 11 bases identical to TRBD2. The CDR3 totals 16 residues. From germline, CDR1 is LGHDT and CDR2 YNNKEL (reference sequence). Trimming at V came to 5 bases and at J to 7 bases, leaving 13 bases not matched to a gene. The CDR3 is CASSSQWVAGGKEQYF. Written as DNA, the CDR3 is TGTGCCAGCAGCTCGCAGTGGGTAGCGGGGGGGAAGGAGCAGTACTTC.

V gene TRBV13 combines with J gene TRBJ1-1, with D maybe TRBD1 (6 bases). The CDR3 contains 15 residues. The V end was cut by 5 bases, the J end by 2 bases, with 15 bases between. CDR1 and CDR2 (germline): PRHDT, FYEKMQ (reference sequence). CDR3 sequence: CASSRPGHLNTEAFF. The CDR3 DNA sequence: TGTGCCAGCAGCCGGCCGGGACACCTCAACACTGAAGCTTTCTTT.

By its share, this clone is medium-sized. The chain is built from TRBV10-3 and TRBJ2-1; the match to TRBD2 covers 9 bases. V lost 7 bases, J lost 8 bases, and 9 bases stayed unmatched. Germline CDR1 reads ENHRY; CDR2 reads SYGVKD. The length of the CDR3 is 14 residues. The CDR3 is CAIMASGGLHEQFF. CDR3 coding DNA: TGTGCCATCATGGCGAGCGGGGGGCTCCATGAGCAGTTCTTC.

CDR3 in amino acids: CASSPGQDNQPQHF. CDR3 nucleotides: TGTGCCAGCAGTCCCGGACAAGACAATCAGCCCCAGCATTTT. The chain recombines TRBV6-2 or TRBV6-3 with TRBJ1-5; TRBD1 is a possible D gene (5 bases). The V gene lost 5 bases and the J gene lost 3 bases, with 11 bases spanning the gap. Germline V gives CDR1 MNHEY, CDR2 SVGEGT. The CDR3 sequence is 14 residues long.

This clone occurred once. The gene calls are TRBV6-5 and TRBJ2-7, with 10 bases fitting TRBD1. This CDR3 is built from 13 residues. Germline assignment: CDR1 MNHEY and CDR2 SVGAGI. Unmatched junction bases numbered 4, after V lost 5 bases and J lost 6 bases. DNA for the CDR3: TGTGCCAGCAGTAGGGACAGGGGCTTCGAGCAGTACTTC. This gives the protein CASSRDRGFEQYF.

The rearrangement links TRBV28 to TRBJ1-4; 7 nucleotides agree with TRBD1. With V trimmed by 5 bases and J by 5 bases, 5 bases remained unmatched. CDR3 size: 14 residues. Germline assignment: CDR1 MDHEN and CDR2 SYDVKM. CDR3 nucleotides: TGTGCCAGCAGTCTCCCGGGACAGAATGAAAAACTGTTTTTT. This gives the protein CASSLPGQNEKLFF.

The rearrangement joins TRBV28 to TRBJ1-2; no firm D call. The CDR3 is made up of 11 amino acids. Trimming took 9 bases from V and 4 from J, leaving 9 bases between them. CDR1 and CDR2 from the germline V gene are MDHEN and SYDVKM. The DNA for the CDR3 is TGTGCCAGTATGGCACGCTATGGCTACACCTTC. It yields the protein CASMARYGYTF.

This chain links TRBV15 with TRBJ1-5; D is ambiguous. V was clipped by 1 base and J by 0 bases, with 13 bases between them. Germline loops: CDR1 LNHNV, CDR2 YYDKDF (reference sequence). The CDR3 has 17 amino acids. CDR3 loop: CATSRVLGVPSNQPQHF. CDR3 nucleotide sequence: TGTGCCACCAGCAGAGTACTCGGGGTCCCTAGCAATCAGCCCCAGCATTTT.

This clone showed up just a few times. The chain couples TRBV27 to TRBJ2-2, with D unresolved. V was shortened by 1 base and J by 4 bases, with 7 bases between the two germline ends. This CDR3 is 14 amino acids long. Germline CDR1 MNHEY, CDR2 SMNVEV (reference sequence). CDR3 coding DNA: TGTGCCAGCAGTTTATTTCCGGGCACCGGGGAGCTGTTTTTT. This encodes CASSLFPGTGELFF.

CDR3 protein: CASGLKGQRGEAFF. The CDR3 DNA sequence: TGTGCTAGTGGTTTGAAGGGACAAAGGGGTGAAGCTTTCTTT. The V call is TRBV12-5, the J call TRBJ1-1, with a tentative D call TRBD1 (6 bases). The CDR3 is 14 amino acids. The germline CDR1 and CDR2 sequences are LGHNT and FRNRAP. Deletions cut 2 bases from V and 7 bases from J, with 14 bases between.

This sequence joins TRBV4-2 and TRBJ1-2; D may be TRBD1 (6 bases). Trimming took 1 base from V and 4 from J, leaving 13 bases between them. CDR1 is LGHNA and CDR2 is YNFKEQ in the germline V gene. The length of the CDR3 is 15 residues. CDR3 in amino acids: CASSQVAEQGYGYTF. The CDR3 region has the DNA TGTGCCAGCAGCCAAGTCGCCGAACAGGGCTATGGCTACACCTTC.

The chain combines TRBV14 with TRBJ1-1; D is undetermined. CDR3 length: 13 amino acids. Trimming left V 7 bases short and J 7 bases short, with 16 bases between. CDR1 SGHDN and CDR2 FVKESK come from the germline V gene. The CDR3 bases are TGTGCCAGCAACCCCGACACTTACAGTGAAGCTTTCTTT. Residues: CASNPDTYSEAFF.

This clone was recorded a few times. Other DNA sequences of this sample code for an identical CDR3. The rearrangement uses TRBV19 and TRBJ1-5; tentatively, D is TRBD1 (5 bases). CDR1 and CDR2 (germline): LNHDA, SQIVND (reference sequence). V was shortened by 3 bases and J by 1 base, with 7 bases between the two germline ends. The CDR3 runs 14 residues. The CDR3 reads CASSIQGSNQPQHF. CDR3 nucleotide sequence: TGTGCCAGTAGTATTCAGGGAAGCAATCAGCCCCAGCATTTT. Filled out from reference TRBV19 and TRBJ1-5, the complete variable domain reads DGGITQSPKYLFRKEGQNVTLSCEQNLNHDAMYWYRQDPGQGLRLIYYSQIVNDFQKGDIAEGYSVSREKKESFPLTVTSAQKNPTAFYLCASSIQGSNQPQHFGDGTRLSIL.

The V call is TRBV19, the J call TRBJ1-1; TRBD1 might be the D (5 bases). Trimming left V 1 base short and J 3 bases short, with 9 bases between. CDR1 and CDR2 from the germline V gene are LNHDA and SQIVND (reference sequence). CDR3 length equals 14 residues. Here the CDR3 DNA reads TGTGCCAGTAGTATAGGGGGCGCGGACACTGAAGCTTTCTTT. Amino acids: CASSIGGADTEAFF.